The 11 T cell receptor beta chains listed next were all sequenced from one sample in a study of regulatory T cells in long-lasting Graves disease. As to time point: newly diagnosed GD, antithyroid drugs for less than 3 months. PBMCs were the source of the RNA used for TCR sequencing. Through Arm-PCR of CDR3 regions and iRepertoire HTBI primers, TCR beta libraries were built. MiXCR, applied by TCRdb to the multiplex PCR reads, yields one record per CDR3 protein. In the table there are some 330,000 distinct CDR3 sequences, over 9.5% of which are singletons. The sample also formed part of further work on T cells in Graves' hyperthyroidism and ophthalmopathy.

The source material was peripheral blood mononuclear cells (PBMCs), sampled at new diagnosis, from a patient treated with antithyroid drugs. Receptor source: a woman younger than 30 with Graves disease.

As to this clonotype: The conserved phenylalanine or tryptophan is not found at the CDR3 terminus, so this likely reflects a read error. The limits of the CDR3 on the DNA are not certain, so only TCRdb's listed CDR3 is given. The V call is TRBV7-8, the J call TRBJ1-5; TRBD1 is the table's D call and was not checked against the DNA. The germline CDR1 and CDR2 sequences are SGHVS and FQNEAQ. The CDR3 spans 14 residues, counting both ends. The CDR3 sequence is CASSLAPTNRYRHL.

This clonotype was seen ten or more times. The rearrangement links TRBV5-8 to TRBJ1-1; a possible D gene is TRBD1 (6 bases). The germline V gene encodes CDR1 SGHTS and CDR2 YDEGEE. This CDR3 contains 15 residues. The V end was cut by 7 bases, the J end by 1 base, with 17 bases between. The CDR3 nucleotides read TGTGCCAGCTCGCCGAGGGGGGCCTCGAACACTGAAGCTTTCTTT. It yields the protein CASSPRGASNTEAFF.

This clonotype came up a few times. The chain has TRBV18 and TRBJ2-7; D may be TRBD1 or TRBD2 (6 bases each). Germline V gives CDR1 KGHSH, CDR2 LQKENI. Trimming stripped 2 bases from V and 0 bases from J, with 11 bases between. This CDR3 region has 15 residues. This CDR3 is CASSPRGDGSYEQYF. The CDR3 nucleotides read TGTGCCAGCTCACCAAGGGGGGACGGCTCCTACGAGCAGTACTTC.

This clonotype was seen ten or more times. The V and J genes are TRBV12-3 or TRBV12-4 and TRBJ2-2; 9 positions agree with TRBD1. There are 16 residues in the CDR3. J lost 3 bases, V lost 4 bases, and 6 bases had no gene match. This CDR3 reads CASSSKRTGDTGELFF. The CDR3 region has the DNA TGTGCCAGCAGTTCAAAACGGACAGGGGACACCGGGGAGCTGTTTTTT.

This chain connects TRBV29-1 to TRBJ2-7, with a tentative D call TRBD2 (5 bases). Trimming removed 4 bases from V and 3 bases from J, with 13 bases in between. Germline V gene lookup returns CDR1 SQVTM and CDR2 ANQGSEA. This CDR3 region has 13 residues. CDR3 loop: CSVAPPGVYEQYF. The DNA for the CDR3 is TGCAGCGTTGCCCCGCCCGGGGTCTACGAGCAGTACTTC.

This clonotype occurred many times. The V gene is TRBV9, the J gene TRBJ2-4; D ambiguous. The CDR3 sequence is 13 residues long. V gave up 1 base and J gave up 9 bases, with 11 bases separating them. The germline V gene encodes CDR1 SGDLS and CDR2 YYNGEE. The CDR3 protein is CASSVRGPGIQYF. For the CDR3, the DNA is TGTGCCAGCAGCGTACGAGGCCCTGGCATTCAGTACTTC.

This clonotype was seen only a few times. V and J are TRBV6-1 and TRBJ1-1; perhaps TRBD1 as D (6 bases). V lost 5 bases and J 6 bases, leaving 19 bases between the germline ends. There are 15 residues in the CDR3. The germline gives CDR1 MNHNS, CDR2 SASEGT. CDR3 nucleotide sequence: TGTGCCAGCAGTCCACGTGCGGGGGCTAACGCTGAAGCTTTCTTT. It specifies CASSPRAGANAEAFF.

The CDR3 reads CASSPSGDSLREQYF. In DNA form, the CDR3 reads TGTGCCAGCAGCCCCTCCGGGGACAGTTTGAGAGAGCAGTACTTC. The chain links TRBV5-5 to TRBJ2-1; TRBD1 aligns across 7 bases. The closer fit of TRBJ2-7 to the DNA end suggests the J call may be wrong. This CDR3 comprises 15 residues. CDR1 and CDR2 (germline): SGHKS, YYEKEE (reference sequence).

This clonotype has at least ten counts. The chain uses TRBV6-1 and TRBJ2-1; 8 nucleotides align to TRBD2. Trimming removed 8 bases from V and 9 bases from J; junction bases left unmatched: 9. The CDR3 totals 13 residues. In germline, CDR1 is MNHNS, CDR2 SASEGT. As DNA, the CDR3 is TGTGCCAGCTTCCGGGGGGGCTATCTTGAGCAGTTCTTC. Translated, it gives CASFRGGYLEQFF.

This sequence joins TRBV20-1 and TRBJ1-5; no definite D call. The germline CDR1 and CDR2 sequences are DFQATT and SNEGSKA (reference sequence). CDR3 length: 10 amino acids. The V gene lost 3 bases and the J gene lost 3 bases, with 0 bases spanning the gap. The CDR3 loop is CSASNQPQHF. CDR3 nucleotides: TGCAGTGCTAGCAATCAGCCCCAGCATTTT.

This clonotype came up a few times. Written as DNA, the CDR3 is TGTGCCAGCAGCTTGTTCCGGCAGAACACCGGGGAGCTGTTTTTT. This translates into CASSLFRQNTGELFF. The chain links TRBV5-8 to TRBJ2-2; D unclear. The CDR3 consists of 15 residues. The V gene lost 1 base and the J gene lost 1 base, with 8 bases spanning the gap. Germline V CDR1 and CDR2: SGHTS, YDEGEE.